This T cell receptor (beta chain) appears in the sequencing data of a study of Ad26.COV2.S vaccination and SARS-CoV-2 variants. The wider study: COV1001, an Ad26.COV2.S trial, supplied this vaccine-arm donor.

Treatment of the sample: some 20 received Ad26.COV2.S at low or high dose, single or two shots; roughly five received placebo; per-sample allocation not given. Sampling was done on day 63 after the first vaccine or placebo injection. In Boston, the donor was an adult between 18-55 years of age. Some clones are missing from TCRdb's copy, which holds only in-frame ones; the method was immunoSEQ multiplex PCR. The data hold fewer than 900,000 clones, with approximately 88% observed a single time. The CDR3 extends over 14 amino acids. Germline lookup yields CDR1 SGHRS and CDR2 YFSETQ. V gave up 0 bases and J gave up 4 bases, with 8 bases separating them.

V gene TRBV5-1 combines with J gene TRBJ1-5; TRBD1 might be the D (6 bases). The material was peripheral blood, obtained in a trial of Ad26.COV2.S vaccine versus placebo. This TCR came from a person between 18 and 60 years old who received the Ad26.COV2.S COVID-19 vaccine or a placebo. The CDR3 loop is CASSLDGQNQPQHF. DNA for the CDR3: TGCGCCAGCAGCTTGGATGGACAGAATCAGCCCCAGCATTTT.